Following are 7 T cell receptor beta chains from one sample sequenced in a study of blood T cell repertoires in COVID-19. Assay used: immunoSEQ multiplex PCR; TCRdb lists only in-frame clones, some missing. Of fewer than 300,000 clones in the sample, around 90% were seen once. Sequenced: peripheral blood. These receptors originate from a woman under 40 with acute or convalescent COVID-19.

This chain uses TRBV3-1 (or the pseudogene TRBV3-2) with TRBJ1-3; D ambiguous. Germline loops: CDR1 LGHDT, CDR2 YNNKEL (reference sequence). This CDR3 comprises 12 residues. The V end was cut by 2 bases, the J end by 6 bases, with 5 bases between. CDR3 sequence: CASSQSVNTIYF. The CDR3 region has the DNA TGTGCCAGCAGCCAAAGCGTAAACACCATATATTTT.

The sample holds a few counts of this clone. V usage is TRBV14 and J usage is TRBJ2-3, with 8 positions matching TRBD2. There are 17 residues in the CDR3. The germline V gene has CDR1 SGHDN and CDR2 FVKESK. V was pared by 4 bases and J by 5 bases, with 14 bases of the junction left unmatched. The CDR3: CASSLAPGLERRDTQYF. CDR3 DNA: TGTGCCAGCAGCCTCGCCCCGGGACTAGAAAGAAGAGATACGCAGTATTTT.

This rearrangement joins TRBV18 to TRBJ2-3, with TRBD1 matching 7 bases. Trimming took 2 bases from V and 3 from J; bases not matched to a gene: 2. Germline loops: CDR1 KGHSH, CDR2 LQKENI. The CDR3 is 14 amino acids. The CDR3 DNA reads TGTGCCAGCTCACCAATACAGGGGACAGATACGCAGTATTTT. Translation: CASSPIQGTDTQYF.

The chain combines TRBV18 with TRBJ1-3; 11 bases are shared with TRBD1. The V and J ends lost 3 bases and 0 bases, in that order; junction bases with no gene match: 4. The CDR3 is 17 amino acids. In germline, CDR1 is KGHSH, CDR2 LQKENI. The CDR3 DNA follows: TGTGCCAGCTCACCCGGGACAGGGGGGGCCTCTGGAAACACCATATATTTT. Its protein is CASSPGTGGASGNTIYF.

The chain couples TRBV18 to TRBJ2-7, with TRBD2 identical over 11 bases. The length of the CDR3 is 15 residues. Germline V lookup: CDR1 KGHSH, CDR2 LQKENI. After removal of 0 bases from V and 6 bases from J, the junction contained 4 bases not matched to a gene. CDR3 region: CASSPPLAGVGEQYF. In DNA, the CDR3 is TGTGCCAGCTCACCACCACTAGCGGGAGTCGGCGAGCAGTACTTC.

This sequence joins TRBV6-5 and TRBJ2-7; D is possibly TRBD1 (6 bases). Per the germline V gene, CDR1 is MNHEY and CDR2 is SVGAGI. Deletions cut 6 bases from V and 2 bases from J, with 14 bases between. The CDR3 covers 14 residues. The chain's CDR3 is CASSEDGQTYEQYF. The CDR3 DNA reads TGTGCCAGCAGCGAGGACGGACAGACCTACGAGCAGTACTTC.

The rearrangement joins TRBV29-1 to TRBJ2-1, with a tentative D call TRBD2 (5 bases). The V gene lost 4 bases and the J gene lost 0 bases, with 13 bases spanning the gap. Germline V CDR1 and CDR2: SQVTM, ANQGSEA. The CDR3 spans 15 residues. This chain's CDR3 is CSVGETTSSYNEQFF. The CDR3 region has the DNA TGCAGCGTTGGGGAGACTACGAGCTCCTACAATGAGCAGTTCTTC.